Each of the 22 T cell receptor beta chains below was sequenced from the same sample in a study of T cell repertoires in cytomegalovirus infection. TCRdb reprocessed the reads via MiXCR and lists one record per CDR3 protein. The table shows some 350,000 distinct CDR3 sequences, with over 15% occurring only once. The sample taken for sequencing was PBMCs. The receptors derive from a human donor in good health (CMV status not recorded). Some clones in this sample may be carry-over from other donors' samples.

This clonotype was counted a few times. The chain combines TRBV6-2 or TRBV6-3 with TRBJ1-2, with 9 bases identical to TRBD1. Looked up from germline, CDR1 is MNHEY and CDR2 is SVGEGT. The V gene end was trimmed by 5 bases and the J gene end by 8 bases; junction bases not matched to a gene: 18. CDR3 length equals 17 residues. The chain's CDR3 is CASSPPNRGPVLGGYTF. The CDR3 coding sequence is TGTGCCAGCAGTCCCCCGAACAGGGGGCCTGTTCTAGGCGGCTACACCTTC.

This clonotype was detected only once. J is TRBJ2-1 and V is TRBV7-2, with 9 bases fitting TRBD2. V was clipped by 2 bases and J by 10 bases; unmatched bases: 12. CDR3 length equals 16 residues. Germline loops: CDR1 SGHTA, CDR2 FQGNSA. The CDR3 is CASSLRERGASMEQFF. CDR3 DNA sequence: TGTGCCAGCAGCTTAAGGGAGCGGGGGGCCTCGATGGAGCAGTTCTTC.

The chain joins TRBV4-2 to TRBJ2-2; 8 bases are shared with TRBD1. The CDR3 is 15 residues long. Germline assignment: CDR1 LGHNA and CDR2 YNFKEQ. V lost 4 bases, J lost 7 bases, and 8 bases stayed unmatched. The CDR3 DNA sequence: TGTGCCAGCAGCCGGGGACAGGTGACGGGCGGGGAGCTGTTTTTT. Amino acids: CASSRGQVTGGELFF.

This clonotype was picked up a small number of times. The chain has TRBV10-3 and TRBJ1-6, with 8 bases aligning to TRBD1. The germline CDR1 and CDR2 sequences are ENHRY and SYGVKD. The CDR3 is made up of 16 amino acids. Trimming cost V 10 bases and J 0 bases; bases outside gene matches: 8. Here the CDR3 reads CATRTGTSSYNSPLHF. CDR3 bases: TGTGCCACAAGGACAGGGACGAGCTCCTATAATTCACCCCTCCACTTT.

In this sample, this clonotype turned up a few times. In DNA, the CDR3 is TGTGCCAGCAGCAACCAAGGAATGAACACTGAAGCTTTCTTT. It translates to CASSNQGMNTEAFF. The V gene is TRBV5-4, the J gene TRBJ1-1, with D hard to call. Germline V CDR1 and CDR2: SGHNT, YYREEE (reference sequence). The V end lost 4 bases, the J end lost 0 bases, and 10 bases lay between the germline ends. This CDR3 has 14 residues.

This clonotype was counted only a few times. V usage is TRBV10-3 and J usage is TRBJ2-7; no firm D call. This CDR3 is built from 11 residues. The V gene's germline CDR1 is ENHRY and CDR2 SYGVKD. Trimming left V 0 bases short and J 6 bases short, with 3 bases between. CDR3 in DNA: TGTGCCATCAGTGAGTCGTTCGAGCAGTACTTC. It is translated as CAISESFEQYF.

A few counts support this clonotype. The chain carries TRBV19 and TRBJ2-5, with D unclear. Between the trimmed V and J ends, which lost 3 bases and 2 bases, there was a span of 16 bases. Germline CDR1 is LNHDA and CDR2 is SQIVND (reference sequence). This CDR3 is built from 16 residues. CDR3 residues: CASSIPGRAGQETQYF. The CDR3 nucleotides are TGTGCCAGTAGTATCCCTGGAAGGGCAGGACAAGAGACCCAGTACTTC.

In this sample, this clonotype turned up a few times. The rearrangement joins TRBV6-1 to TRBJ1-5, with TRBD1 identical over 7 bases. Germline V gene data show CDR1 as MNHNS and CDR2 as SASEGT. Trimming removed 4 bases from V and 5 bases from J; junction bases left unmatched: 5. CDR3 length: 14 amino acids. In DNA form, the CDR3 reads TGTGCCAGCAGTGTGACAGGGCCGGATCAGCCCCAGCATTTT. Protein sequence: CASSVTGPDQPQHF.

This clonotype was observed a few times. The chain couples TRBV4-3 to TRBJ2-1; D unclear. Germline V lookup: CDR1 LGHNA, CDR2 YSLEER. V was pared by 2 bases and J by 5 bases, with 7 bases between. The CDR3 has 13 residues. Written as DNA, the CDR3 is TGCGCCAGCAGCCAACTCACCGACAATGAGCAGTTCTTC. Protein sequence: CASSQLTDNEQFF.

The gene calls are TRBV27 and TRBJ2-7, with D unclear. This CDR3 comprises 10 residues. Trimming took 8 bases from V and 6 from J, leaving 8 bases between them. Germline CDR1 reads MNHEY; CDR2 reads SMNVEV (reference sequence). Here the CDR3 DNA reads TGTGCCAGCGGTTCAGTCGAGCAGTACTTC. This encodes CASGSVEQYF.

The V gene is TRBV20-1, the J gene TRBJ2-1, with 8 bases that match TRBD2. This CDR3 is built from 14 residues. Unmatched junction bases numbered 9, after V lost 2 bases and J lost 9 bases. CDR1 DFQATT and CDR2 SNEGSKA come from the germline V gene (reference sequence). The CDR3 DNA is TGCAGTGCTAGAATTCCTAGCGGGCCGGTTGAGCAGTTCTTC. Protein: CSARIPSGPVEQFF.

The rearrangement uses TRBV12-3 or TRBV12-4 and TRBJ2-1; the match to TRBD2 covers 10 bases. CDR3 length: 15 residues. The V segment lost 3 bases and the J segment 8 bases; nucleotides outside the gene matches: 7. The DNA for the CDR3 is TGTGCCAGCAGTTTTCGCACTAGCGGGAACCATGAGCAGTTCTTC. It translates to CASSFRTSGNHEQFF.

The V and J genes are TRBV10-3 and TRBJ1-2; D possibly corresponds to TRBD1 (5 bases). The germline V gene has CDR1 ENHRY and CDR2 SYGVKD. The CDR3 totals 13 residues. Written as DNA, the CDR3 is TGTGCTACGAAGGGGACCGAAGGCTATGGCTACACCTTC. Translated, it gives CATKGTEGYGYTF.

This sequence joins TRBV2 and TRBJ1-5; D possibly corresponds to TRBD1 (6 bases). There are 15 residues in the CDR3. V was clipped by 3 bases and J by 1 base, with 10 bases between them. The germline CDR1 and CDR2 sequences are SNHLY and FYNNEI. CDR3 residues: CASSDLRGSNQPQHF. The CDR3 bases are TGTGCCAGCAGTGATTTGAGGGGGAGCAATCAGCCCCAGCATTTT.

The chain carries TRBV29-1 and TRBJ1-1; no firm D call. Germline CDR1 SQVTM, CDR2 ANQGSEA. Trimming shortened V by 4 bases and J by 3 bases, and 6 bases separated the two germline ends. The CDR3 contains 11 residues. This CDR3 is CSVAGDTEAFF. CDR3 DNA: TGCAGCGTTGCAGGTGACACTGAAGCTTTCTTT.

The CDR3 DNA reads as TGTGCCAGCAGCTTTAGGGGGGAGAGCTCCTACGAGCAGTACTTC. Protein product: CASSFRGESSYEQYF. This chain joins TRBV7-9 and TRBJ2-7; D possibly matches TRBD1 or TRBD2 (6 bases each). CDR3 size: 15 residues. In germline, CDR1 is SEHNR, CDR2 FQNEAQ (reference sequence). V gave up 3 bases and J gave up 0 bases, with 12 bases separating them.

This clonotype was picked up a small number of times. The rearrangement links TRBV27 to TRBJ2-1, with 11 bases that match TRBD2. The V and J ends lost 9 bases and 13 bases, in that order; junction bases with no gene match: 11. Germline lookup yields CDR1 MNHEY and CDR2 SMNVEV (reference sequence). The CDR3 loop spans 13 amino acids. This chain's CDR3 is CASRIAGGPKQFF. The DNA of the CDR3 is TGTGCCAGTCGGATAGCGGGAGGGCCTAAACAGTTCTTC.

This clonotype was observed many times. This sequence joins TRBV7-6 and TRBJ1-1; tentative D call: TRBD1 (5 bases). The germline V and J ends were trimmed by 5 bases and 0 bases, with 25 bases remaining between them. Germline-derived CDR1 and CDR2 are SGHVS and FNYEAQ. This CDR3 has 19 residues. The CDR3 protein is CASSPFWYGTLLLNTEAFF. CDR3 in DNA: TGTGCCAGCAGCCCTTTTTGGTACGGGACCCTACTCCTGAACACTGAAGCTTTCTTT.

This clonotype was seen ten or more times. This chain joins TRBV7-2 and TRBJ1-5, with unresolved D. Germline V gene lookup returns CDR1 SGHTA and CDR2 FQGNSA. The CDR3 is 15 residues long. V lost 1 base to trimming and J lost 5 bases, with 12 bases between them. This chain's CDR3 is CASSLDSTTYQPQHF. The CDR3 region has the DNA TGTGCCAGCAGCTTAGATTCAACGACATATCAGCCCCAGCATTTT.

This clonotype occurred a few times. The CDR3 DNA reads as TGCGCCAGCAGTGAGTCCTACCGGAGGAACACTGAAGCTTTCTTT. This encodes CASSESYRRNTEAFF. V usage is TRBV10-2 and J usage is TRBJ1-1; D is uncertain. This CDR3 is 15 amino acids long. V was pared by 0 bases and J by 1 base, with 9 bases between. Germline loops: CDR1 WSHSY, CDR2 SAAADI.

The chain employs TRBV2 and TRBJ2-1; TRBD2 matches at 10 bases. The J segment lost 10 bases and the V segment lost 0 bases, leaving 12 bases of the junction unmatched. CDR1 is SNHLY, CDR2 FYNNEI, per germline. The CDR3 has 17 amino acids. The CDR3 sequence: CASSEALRAGGPKEQFF. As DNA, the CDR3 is TGTGCCAGCAGTGAAGCGCTTCGAGCGGGGGGGCCGAAGGAGCAGTTCTTC. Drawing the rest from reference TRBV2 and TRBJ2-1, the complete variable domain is EPEVTQTPSHQVTQMGQEVILRCVPISNHLYFYWYRQILGQKVEFLVSFYNNEISEKSEIFDDQFSVERPDGSNFTLKIRSTKLEDSAMYFCASSEALRAGGPKEQFFGPGTRLTVL.

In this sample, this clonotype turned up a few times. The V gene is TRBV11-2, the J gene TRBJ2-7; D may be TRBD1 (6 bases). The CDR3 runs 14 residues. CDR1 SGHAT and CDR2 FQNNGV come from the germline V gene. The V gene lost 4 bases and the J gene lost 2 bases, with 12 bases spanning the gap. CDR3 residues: CASSSIRGPYEQYF. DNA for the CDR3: TGTGCCAGCAGCTCGATCAGGGGACCCTACGAGCAGTACTTC.